These 5 T cell receptor beta chains came from one sample sequenced in a study of blood T cells in healthy people across ages. Combining a sample-barcoded 5' primer with a J-beta primer mix, a second PCR ran for 7 to 11 cycles. TCRdb itself ran the 5' RACE reads through MiXCR, one entry per CDR3 protein. Among around 970,000 distinct CDR3 sequences listed, roughly 51% were seen once. The sample comprised blood. These receptors all come from an older woman in good health.

V is TRBV20-1 and J is TRBJ2-3, with D possibly TRBD2 on 5 matching bases. The germline V gene encodes CDR1 DFQATT and CDR2 SNEGSKA (reference sequence). Trimming removed 5 bases at V and 11 bases at J, with 17 bases between. The CDR3 contains 12 residues. CDR3 in DNA: TGCAGTGCTCAAGGACTTTTACTATTGCAGTATTTT. Protein: CSAQGLLLLQYF.

This clonotype has just a few counts. The rearrangement uses TRBV29-1 and TRBJ2-3; 9 nucleotides align to TRBD2. This CDR3 has 14 residues. Germline V CDR1 and CDR2: SQVTM, ANQGSEA. V lost 4 bases, J lost 2 bases, and 4 bases stayed unmatched. For the CDR3, the DNA is TGCAGCGTTGCTTCTAGCGGGGCCACAGATACGCAGTATTTT. This translates into CSVASSGATDTQYF.

V and J are TRBV3-1 and TRBJ1-2; D is perhaps TRBD1 (6 bases). Per germline, CDR1 LGHDT and CDR2 YNNKEL (reference sequence). The CDR3 is 14 residues long. The ends were cut back, 6 bases at V and 4 bases at J, with 15 bases in the middle. This CDR3 is CASRGTGLSYGYTF. For the CDR3, the DNA is TGTGCCAGCAGAGGCACAGGGTTGAGCTATGGCTACACCTTC.

The table lists this clonotype with many counts. The rearrangement joins TRBV29-1 to TRBJ2-3; D not certain. This CDR3 contains 12 residues. Germline V lookup: CDR1 SQVTM, CDR2 ANQGSEA. Trimming took off 0 bases at V and 2 bases at J, with 3 bases between the two ends. CDR3 DNA: TGCAGCGTTGAAGAGGACACAGATACGCAGTATTTT. It encodes CSVEEDTDTQYF.

CDR3: CASSDRALLSAEQYF. The CDR3 DNA reads as TGTGCCAGCAGCGACAGGGCGCTTTTGTCTGCCGAGCAGTACTTC. The chain carries TRBV7-8 and TRBJ2-7; 7 bases align to TRBD1. V lost 5 bases, J lost 6 bases, and 13 bases stayed unmatched. CDR3 length: 15 amino acids. CDR1 is SGHVS and CDR2 is FQNEAQ in the germline V gene.